Listed below are T cell receptor beta chains from one sample, sequenced in a study of shared clonotypes between healthy human individuals. Here immunoSEQ multiplex PCR was the method, and the copy in TCRdb shows in-frame clones only, minus some. The sample carries millions of clones, more than 80% recorded once. Sequenced sample: naive CD4+ T cells sorted from blood. These receptors originate from a man aged 18-30 years in good health. The CDR3 runs from the conserved cysteine through the conserved F or W. D genes are given only for firm matches. Some rows mark clone size as missing; the rest say once, few, many or name a class of expanded clone.

d_gene: TRBD1; v_gene: TRBV27; j_gene: TRBJ1-1; abundance: .; CDR3aa: CASTSGGGGQMNTEAFF; CDR3nt: TGTGCCAGCACCTCCGGGGGCGGGGGACAGATGAACACTGAAGCTTTCTTT
d_gene: .; v_gene: TRBV6-1; j_gene: TRBJ1-5; abundance: .; CDR3aa: CASSPGQHSNQPQHF; CDR3nt: TGTGCCAGCAGTCCCGGACAGCATAGCAATCAGCCCCAGCATTTT
d_gene: TRBD1; v_gene: TRBV6-4; j_gene: TRBJ2-1; abundance: .; CDR3aa: CASSDAGGQGSYNEQFF; CDR3nt: TGTGCCAGCAGTGACGCCGGTGGACAGGGCTCCTACAATGAGCAGTTCTTC
d_gene: TRBD1; v_gene: TRBV19; j_gene: TRBJ1-1; abundance: .; CDR3aa: CASRNRGLNTEAFF; CDR3nt: TGTGCCAGTCGAAACAGGGGACTGAACACTGAAGCTTTCTTT
d_gene: .; v_gene: TRBV19; j_gene: TRBJ2-1; abundance: .; CDR3aa: CASSIWGALTNEQFF; CDR3nt: TGTGCCAGTAGTATATGGGGGGCCCTAACCAATGAGCAGTTCTTC
d_gene: .; v_gene: TRBV28; j_gene: TRBJ1-6; abundance: .; CDR3aa: CASTSGFLISPLHF; CDR3nt: TGTGCCAGCACCTCAGGGTTCTTGATTTCACCCCTCCACTTT
d_gene: TRBD2; v_gene: TRBV11-2; j_gene: TRBJ2-5; abundance: .; CDR3aa: CASSFGGRRETQYF; CDR3nt: TGTGCCAGCAGCTTTGGCGGGAGAAGAGAGACCCAGTACTTC
d_gene: TRBD1; v_gene: TRBV4-1; j_gene: TRBJ2-7; abundance: .; CDR3aa: CASSLRIAGTGVPYEQYF; CDR3nt: TGCGCCAGCAGCCTTCGGATCGCCGGGACAGGGGTACCCTACGAGCAGTACTTC
d_gene: .; v_gene: TRBV30; j_gene: TRBJ2-2; abundance: once; CDR3aa: CAWNTGTLLFVTGELFF; CDR3nt: TGTGCCTGGAACACCGGGACCCTCCTTTTCGTTACCGGGGAGCTGTTTTTT
d_gene: .; v_gene: TRBV19; j_gene: TRBJ2-3; abundance: .; CDR3aa: CASSIIRSSTDTQYF; CDR3nt: TGTGCCAGTAGTATAATAAGGTCTAGCACAGATACGCAGTATTTT
d_gene: TRBD1; v_gene: TRBV7-2; j_gene: TRBJ1-3; abundance: once; CDR3aa: CASSSTGTGNTIYF; CDR3nt: TGTGCCAGCAGCTCGACAGGGACTGGAAACACCATATATTTT
d_gene: .; v_gene: TRBV5-1; j_gene: TRBJ1-4; abundance: .; CDR3aa: CASSLEPATNEKLFF; CDR3nt: TGCGCCAGCAGCTTGGAACCCGCAACTAATGAAAAACTGTTTTTT